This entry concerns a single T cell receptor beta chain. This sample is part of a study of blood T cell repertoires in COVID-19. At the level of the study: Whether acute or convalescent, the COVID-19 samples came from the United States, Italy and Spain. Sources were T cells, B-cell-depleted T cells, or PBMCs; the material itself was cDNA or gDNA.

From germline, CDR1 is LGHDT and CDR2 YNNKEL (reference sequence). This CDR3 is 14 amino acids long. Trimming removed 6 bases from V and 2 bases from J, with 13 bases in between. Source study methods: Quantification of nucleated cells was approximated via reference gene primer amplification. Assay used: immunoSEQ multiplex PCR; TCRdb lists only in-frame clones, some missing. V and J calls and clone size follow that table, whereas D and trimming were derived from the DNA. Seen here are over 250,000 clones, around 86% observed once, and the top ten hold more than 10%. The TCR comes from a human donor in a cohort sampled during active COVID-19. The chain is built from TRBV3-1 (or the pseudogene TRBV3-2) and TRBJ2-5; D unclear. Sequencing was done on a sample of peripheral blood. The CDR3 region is CASSQIPGQETQYF. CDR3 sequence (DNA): TGTGCCAGCAGTCAGATCCCAGGTCAAGAGACCCAGTACTTC.